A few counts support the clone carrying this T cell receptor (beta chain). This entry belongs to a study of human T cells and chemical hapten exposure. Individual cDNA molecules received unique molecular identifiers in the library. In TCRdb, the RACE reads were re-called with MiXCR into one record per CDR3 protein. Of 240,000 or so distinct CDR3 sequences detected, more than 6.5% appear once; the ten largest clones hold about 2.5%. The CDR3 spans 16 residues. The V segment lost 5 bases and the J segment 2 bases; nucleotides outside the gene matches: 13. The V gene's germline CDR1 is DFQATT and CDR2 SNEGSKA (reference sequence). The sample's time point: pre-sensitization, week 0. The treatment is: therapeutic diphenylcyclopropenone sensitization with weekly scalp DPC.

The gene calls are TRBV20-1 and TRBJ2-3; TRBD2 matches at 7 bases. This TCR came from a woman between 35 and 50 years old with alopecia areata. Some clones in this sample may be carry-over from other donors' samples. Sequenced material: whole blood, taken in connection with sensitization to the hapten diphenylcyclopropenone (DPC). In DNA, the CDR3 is TGCAGTGCTTTTAAGGGCCAGGCGGGAGACACAGATACGCAGTATTTT. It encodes CSAFKGQAGDTDTQYF.